The clone carrying this T cell receptor (beta chain) was recorded a few times. What it recognizes is unknown. The data are from a study of cytomegalovirus exposure and HLA in healthy donors. Study-wide results and caveats: Reportedly, cytomegalovirus status was diagnosed with high sensitivity and specificity. Investigators reported approximately 170 TCR beta chains as tied to cytomegalovirus. Most sequenced TCRs were rare (though some public TCRs occurred in many donors).

TCRdb's copy holds only in-frame clones and misses some; the assay was immunoSEQ multiplex PCR. The table shows some 170,000 clones, with around nine tenths occurring only once. This CDR3 has 15 residues. V was clipped by 1 base and J by 3 bases, with 13 bases between them. The germline gives CDR1 MGHRA, CDR2 YSYEKL. The donors were part of the validation cohort of 95 to 150 subjects. That cohort was separate from the first cohort, which comprised fewer than 800 subjects. The sequencing input was PBMCs. This sequence originates from a man aged 25 to 45 in good health and CMV-seropositive. The chain couples TRBV4-1 to TRBJ2-7; D is unclear. CDR3 protein: CASSQVLARHYEQYF. The DNA for the CDR3 is TGCGCCAGCAGCCAAGTTTTGGCGAGACACTACGAGCAGTACTTC.